The present T cell receptor beta chain was sequenced within a study of early T cells in non-severe SARS-CoV-2 infection. About the research overall: Chains from this unsorted whole-blood bulk RNA could not be paired.

cDNA molecules, individually, were tagged with unique molecular identifiers. MiXCR was run by TCRdb on the 5' RACE reads, yielding one entry per CDR3 protein. The repertoire holds fewer than 100,000 distinct CDR3 sequences, with roughly 5.7% as singletons. Study-wide findings and caveats: CD4 and private specificities were missed by VDJdb matching, which favored anti-spike CD8 responses.

As to this clonotype: Its cognate antigen is unknown.

This CDR3 contains 13 residues. The germline V gene encodes CDR1 SGHAT and CDR2 FQNNGV. V dropped 5 bases and J dropped 4 bases, with 12 bases sitting between them. Source material: whole blood. The TCR originated in an adult who was a healthcare worker with PCR-confirmed SARS-CoV-2 infection or an uninfected control (not recorded which). J is TRBJ2-7 and V is TRBV11-2; maybe TRBD1 (6 bases). As DNA, the CDR3 is TGTGCCAGCAGCGGACAGAGCCTTTACGAGCAGTACTTC. Protein product: CASSGQSLYEQYF.